The 20 T cell receptor beta chains below come from one sample, sequenced in a study of T cell responses to AZD1222 COVID-19 vaccine. The protocol was immunoSEQ multiplex PCR, while the TCRdb copy is restricted to in-frame clones and leaves out a portion. Seen here are some 79,000 clones, 80% to 90% observed once, and the top ten hold about 3.5%. The sample in question was peripheral blood, obtained 28 days after the second AZD1222 dose. Receptor source: an adult who received the AZD1222 COVID-19 vaccine.

The genes are TRBV5-4 and TRBJ2-1; 10 bases map to TRBD1. V was pared by 7 bases and J by 8 bases, with 9 bases of the junction left unmatched. The CDR3 covers 14 residues. CDR1 is SGHNT and CDR2 is YYREEE in the germline V gene (reference sequence). The CDR3 DNA is TGTGCCAGCTCAATGGGACAGGGGTTCGATGAGCAGTTCTTC. Its translation is CASSMGQGFDEQFF.

The rearrangement links TRBV27 to TRBJ1-5; D may be TRBD1 (5 bases). Germline values: CDR1 MNHEY, CDR2 SMNVEV (reference sequence). V was pared by 3 bases and J by 7 bases, with 13 bases between. CDR3 length: 14 residues. The CDR3 nucleotides are TGTGCCAGCAGTTTTATGGGGGGTCAGCAGCCCCAGCATTTT. Protein sequence: CASSFMGGQQPQHF.

The V call is TRBV9, the J call TRBJ1-5, with 7 bases lining up with TRBD1. The CDR3 covers 14 residues. Germline CDR1 SGDLS, CDR2 YYNGEE. With V trimmed by 4 bases and J by 6 bases, 7 bases remained unmatched. CDR3 DNA sequence: TGTGCCAGCAGCAACGGACAGGTGGGTCAGCCCCAGCATTTT. It is translated as CASSNGQVGQPQHF.

The V and J genes are TRBV7-8 and TRBJ2-7; the D is unclear. CDR3 size: 14 residues. Trimming took off 2 bases at V and 0 bases at J, with 8 bases between the two ends. Germline V CDR1 and CDR2: SGHVS, FQNEAQ. As DNA, the CDR3 is TGTGCCAGCAGCTTACGTCCGAGCTCCTACGAGCAGTACTTC. Its protein product is CASSLRPSSYEQYF.

The V gene is TRBV19, the J gene TRBJ1-4; D remains unclear. The CDR3 totals 14 residues. V lost 5 bases and J lost 0, with 7 bases in between. Germline V gene lookup returns CDR1 LNHDA and CDR2 SQIVND (reference sequence). This CDR3 reads CASSPPATNEKLFF. The CDR3 nucleotides read TGTGCCAGTAGTCCGCCTGCAACTAATGAAAAACTGTTTTTT.

The chain combines TRBV11-2 with TRBJ1-1, with TRBD1 identical over 7 bases. The CDR3 sequence is 14 residues long. Germline V gene sequence: CDR1 SGHAT, CDR2 FQNNGV. The ends lost 5 bases at V and 3 bases at J; junction bases unmatched: 6. CDR3 nucleotide sequence: TGTGCCAGCAGCGCCGTTCAGGGGGACACTGAAGCTTTCTTT. Its translation is CASSAVQGDTEAFF. The full variable domain, rest sourced from reference TRBV11-2 and TRBJ1-1, is EAGVAQSPRYKIIEKRQSVAFWCNPISGHATLYWYQQILGQGPKLLIQFQNNGVVDDSQLPKDRFSAERLKGVDSTLKIQPAKLEDSAVYLCASSAVQGDTEAFFGQGTRLTVV.

The chain employs TRBV19 and TRBJ1-1; D gene unclear. Between the trimmed V and J ends, which lost 6 bases and 4 bases, there was a span of 15 bases. The CDR3 sequence is 14 residues long. Germline values: CDR1 LNHDA, CDR2 SQIVND (reference sequence). The CDR3 DNA sequence: TGTGCCAGTAGGGGAAGGACGGATACCACTGAAGCTTTCTTT. Encoded protein: CASRGRTDTTEAFF.

This clone was seen once. The rearrangement joins TRBV7-9 to TRBJ1-4; TRBD1 agrees at 9 bases. CDR1 is SEHNR, CDR2 FQNEAQ, per germline (reference sequence). The CDR3 totals 15 residues. V gave up 5 bases and J gave up 7 bases; unmatched junction bases: 8. CDR3 sequence reads: CASSPGDRAFEKLFF. Here the CDR3 DNA reads TGTGCCAGCAGCCCAGGGGACAGGGCTTTTGAAAAACTGTTTTTT.

This chain joins TRBV12-5 and TRBJ2-1; 8 bases align to TRBD1. V lost 6 bases to trimming and J lost 9 bases; unmatched junction nucleotides: 10. Germline lookup yields CDR1 LGHNT and CDR2 FRNRAP. The CDR3 runs 14 residues. The CDR3 loop reads CASGLTGEGGEQFF. The CDR3 DNA reads as TGTGCTAGTGGGTTGACAGGGGAAGGCGGTGAGCAGTTCTTC.

The chain carries TRBV30 and TRBJ1-6; unclear D gene. V shed 3 bases and J shed 10 bases, with 19 bases lying between them. The CDR3 contains 15 residues. CDR1 and CDR2 from the germline V gene are GTSNPN and SVGIG (reference sequence). The CDR3 here is CAWRGGLGVGSPLHF. In DNA form, the CDR3 reads TGTGCCTGGAGGGGCGGGCTCGGAGTAGGATCACCCCTCCACTTT.

The genes are TRBV5-1 and TRBJ2-7, with a tentative D call TRBD1 (5 bases). V dropped 0 bases and J dropped 2 bases, with 12 bases sitting between them. From germline, CDR1 is SGHRS and CDR2 YFSETQ. This CDR3 is 15 amino acids long. Here the CDR3 reads CASSLGASGPYEQYF. The CDR3, as DNA: TGCGCCAGCAGCTTGGGAGCCTCAGGGCCCTACGAGCAGTACTTC.

With regard to this clone: A read error may produce the germline difference seen at one junction end. This rearrangement joins TRBV7-9 to TRBJ2-1; D uncertain. CDR3 size: 11 residues. Germline lookup yields CDR1 SEHNR and CDR2 FQNEAQ (reference sequence). The CDR3 is CASSLVEGLLF. The CDR3 coding sequence is TGTGCCAGCAGCTTAGTCGAAGGATTACTCTTC.

The genes are TRBV27 and TRBJ1-1, with 10 bases aligning to TRBD1. Germline CDR1 MNHEY, CDR2 SMNVEV (reference sequence). The CDR3 is 15 residues long. Germline trimming cut 2 bases from V and 6 bases from J; bases unmatched to any gene: 6. The CDR3 coding sequence is TGTGCCAGCAGTTTAGGGACAGGGGTCACCCCTGAAGCTTTCTTT. Its translation is CASSLGTGVTPEAFF.

The V gene is TRBV7-9, the J gene TRBJ2-2; TRBD1 matches 9 bases. V trimming: 5 bases; J trimming: 6 bases; junction bases outside the gene matches: 10. In germline, CDR1 is SEHNR, CDR2 FQNEAQ (reference sequence). CDR3 size: 16 residues. The CDR3 is CASSRLRQGGAGELFF. In DNA, the CDR3 is TGTGCCAGCAGCCGCCTTCGACAGGGGGGCGCCGGGGAGCTGTTTTTT.

The chain joins TRBV28 to TRBJ2-5; no clear D gene. Trimming removed 6 bases from V and 1 base from J, with 9 bases in between. CDR1 and CDR2 (germline): MDHEN, SYDVKM. This CDR3 contains 13 residues. CDR3 nucleotides: TGTGCCAGCAGCACACCGATCCAAGAGACCCAGTACTTC. Encoded protein: CASSTPIQETQYF.

The chain recombines TRBV5-1 with TRBJ1-5, with D uncertain. V lost 0 bases and J lost 5, with 9 bases in between. The CDR3 spans 14 residues. Germline CDR1 is SGHRS and CDR2 is YFSETQ. CDR3 loop: CASSLEGRDQPQHF. CDR3 in DNA: TGCGCCAGCAGCTTGGAGGGAAGAGATCAGCCCCAGCATTTT.

The rearrangement joins TRBV5-1 to TRBJ2-2; 8 bases line up with TRBD1. The length of the CDR3 is 15 residues. CDR1 SGHRS and CDR2 YFSETQ come from the germline V gene. V trimming: 0 bases; J trimming: 6 bases; junction bases outside the gene matches: 4. The CDR3 reads CASSLAVTGAGELFF. For the CDR3, the DNA is TGCGCCAGCAGCTTGGCAGTGACAGGGGCCGGGGAGCTGTTTTTT.

This chain links TRBV28 with TRBJ2-2; TRBD1 aligns across 9 bases. CDR1 is MDHEN, CDR2 SYDVKM, per germline. This CDR3 has 15 residues. J gave up 7 bases and V 3 bases, and 6 bases lay outside the gene matches. The chain's CDR3 is CASSLPGTGLGELFF. The CDR3 DNA reads as TGTGCCAGCAGTTTGCCCGGGACAGGGCTCGGGGAGCTGTTTTTT.

V is TRBV30 and J is TRBJ1-3; D may be TRBD1 (5 bases). CDR3 length equals 15 residues. V was shortened by 0 bases and J by 2 bases, with 11 bases between the two germline ends. Per the germline V gene, CDR1 is GTSNPN and CDR2 is SVGIG (reference sequence). The CDR3 reads CAWSVLRTTGNTIYF. The CDR3, as DNA: TGTGCCTGGAGTGTACTCCGGACAACTGGAAACACCATATATTTT.

The chain has TRBV7-2 and TRBJ2-5, with TRBD1 matching over 7 bases. CDR1 SGHTA and CDR2 FQGNSA come from the germline V gene. This CDR3 comprises 13 residues. Trimming removed 3 bases from V and 5 bases from J; junction bases left unmatched: 3. The CDR3 coding sequence is TGTGCCAGCAGCTTGGGCAGGGGGGAGACCCAGTACTTC. Translation gives CASSLGRGETQYF.